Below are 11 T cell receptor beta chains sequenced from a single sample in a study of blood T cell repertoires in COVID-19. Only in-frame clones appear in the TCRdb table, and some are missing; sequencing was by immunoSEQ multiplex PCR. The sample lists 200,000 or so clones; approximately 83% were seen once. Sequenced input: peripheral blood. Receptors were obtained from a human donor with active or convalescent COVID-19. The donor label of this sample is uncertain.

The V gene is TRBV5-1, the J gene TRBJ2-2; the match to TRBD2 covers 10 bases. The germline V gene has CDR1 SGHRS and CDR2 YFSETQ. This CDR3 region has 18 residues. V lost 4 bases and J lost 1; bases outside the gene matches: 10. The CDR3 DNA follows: TGCGCCAGCAGCAAGACTAGCGGGCTTAGGGGGAACACCGGGGAGCTGTTTTTT. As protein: CASSKTSGLRGNTGELFF.

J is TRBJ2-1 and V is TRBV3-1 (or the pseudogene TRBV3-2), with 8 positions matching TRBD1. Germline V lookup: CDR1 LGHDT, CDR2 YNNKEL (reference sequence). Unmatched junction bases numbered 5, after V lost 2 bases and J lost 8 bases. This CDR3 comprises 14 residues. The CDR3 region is CASSQLQGAYEQFF. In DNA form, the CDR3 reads TGTGCCAGCAGCCAACTCCAGGGGGCTTATGAGCAGTTCTTC.

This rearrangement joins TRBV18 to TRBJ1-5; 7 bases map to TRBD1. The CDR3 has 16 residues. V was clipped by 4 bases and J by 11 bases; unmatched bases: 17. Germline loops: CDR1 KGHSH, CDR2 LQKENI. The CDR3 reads CASSLRQGAAQGAQHF. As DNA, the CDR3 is TGTGCCAGCTCACTTAGACAGGGCGCGGCCCAAGGGGCCCAGCATTTT.

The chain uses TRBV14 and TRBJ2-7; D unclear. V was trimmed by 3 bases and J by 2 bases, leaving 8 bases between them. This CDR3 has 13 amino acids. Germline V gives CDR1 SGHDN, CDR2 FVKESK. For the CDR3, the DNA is TGTGCCAGCAGCCAGGCGGCCACCTACGAGCAGTACTTC. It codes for CASSQAATYEQYF.

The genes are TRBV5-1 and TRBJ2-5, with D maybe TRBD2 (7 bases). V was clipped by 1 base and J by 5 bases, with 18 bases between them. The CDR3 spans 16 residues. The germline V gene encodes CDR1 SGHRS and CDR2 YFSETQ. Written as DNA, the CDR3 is TGCGCCAGCAGCTTGATTCCGGGCGGGGGCACGGAGACCCAGTACTTC. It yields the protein CASSLIPGGGTETQYF. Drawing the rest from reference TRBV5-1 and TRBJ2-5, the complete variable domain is KAGVTQTPRYLIKTRGQQVTLSCSPISGHRSVSWYQQTPGQGLQFLFEYFSETQRNKGNFPGRFSGRQFSNSRSEMNVSTLELGDSALYLCASSLIPGGGTETQYFGPGTRLLVL.

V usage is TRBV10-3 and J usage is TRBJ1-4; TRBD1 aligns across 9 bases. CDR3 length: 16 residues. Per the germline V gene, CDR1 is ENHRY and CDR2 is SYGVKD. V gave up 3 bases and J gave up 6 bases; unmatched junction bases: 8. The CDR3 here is CAISESGTGRDEKLFF. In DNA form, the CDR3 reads TGTGCCATCAGTGAATCCGGGACAGGGAGGGATGAAAAACTGTTTTTT.

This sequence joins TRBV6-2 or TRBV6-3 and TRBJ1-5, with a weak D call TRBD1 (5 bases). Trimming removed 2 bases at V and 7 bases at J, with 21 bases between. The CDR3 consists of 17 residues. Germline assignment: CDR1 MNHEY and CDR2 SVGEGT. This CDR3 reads CASSYARGSGSEQPQHF. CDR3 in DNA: TGTGCCAGCAGTTACGCGAGAGGTTCAGGGTCTGAGCAGCCCCAGCATTTT.

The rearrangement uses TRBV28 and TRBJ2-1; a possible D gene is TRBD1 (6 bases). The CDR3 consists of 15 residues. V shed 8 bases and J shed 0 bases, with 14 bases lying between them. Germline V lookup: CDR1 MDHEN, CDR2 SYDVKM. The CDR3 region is CASRLGTNSYNEQFF. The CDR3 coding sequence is TGTGCCAGCCGCCTGGGGACAAACTCCTACAATGAGCAGTTCTTC.

The CDR3 loop is CASRDSGNQPQHF. CDR3 bases: TGCGCCAGCAGGGACAGCGGCAATCAGCCCCAGCATTTT. This rearrangement joins TRBV10-1 to TRBJ1-5; a possible D gene is TRBD1 (6 bases). In germline, CDR1 is WNHNN, CDR2 SYGVQD (reference sequence). V was pared by 6 bases and J by 2 bases, with 8 bases between. CDR3 size: 13 residues.

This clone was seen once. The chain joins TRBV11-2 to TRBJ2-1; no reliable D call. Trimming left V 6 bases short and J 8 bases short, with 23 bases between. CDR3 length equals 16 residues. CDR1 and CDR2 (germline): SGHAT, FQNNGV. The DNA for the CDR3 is TGTGCCAGCAGATCAGATCGGGTAAGAGGATTTGATGAGCAGTTCTTC. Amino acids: CASRSDRVRGFDEQFF.

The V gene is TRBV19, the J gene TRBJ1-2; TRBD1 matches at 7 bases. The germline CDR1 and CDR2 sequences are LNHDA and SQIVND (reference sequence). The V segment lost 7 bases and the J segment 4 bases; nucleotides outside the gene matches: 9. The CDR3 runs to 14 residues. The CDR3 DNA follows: TGTGCCAGTAAACCCCGGGCAGGGGGCTATGGCTACACCTTC. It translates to CASKPRAGGYGYTF.